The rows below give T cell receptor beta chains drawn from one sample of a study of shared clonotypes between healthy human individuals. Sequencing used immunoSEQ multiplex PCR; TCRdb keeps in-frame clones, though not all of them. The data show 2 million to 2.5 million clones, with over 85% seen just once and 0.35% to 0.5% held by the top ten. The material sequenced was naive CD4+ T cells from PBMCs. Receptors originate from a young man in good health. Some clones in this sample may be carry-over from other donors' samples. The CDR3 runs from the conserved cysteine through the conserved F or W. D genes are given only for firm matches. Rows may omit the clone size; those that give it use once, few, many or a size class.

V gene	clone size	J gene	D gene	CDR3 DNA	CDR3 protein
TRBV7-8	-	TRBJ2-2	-	TGTGCCAGCAGCTTAGGGAGCAGGACAGAGTACACCGGGGAGCTGTTTTTT	CASSLGSRTEYTGELFF
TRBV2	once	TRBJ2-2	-	TGTGCCAGCCCGAGGGCAGGGGCCAGAACGACCGGGGAGCTGTTTTTT	CASPRAGARTTGELFF
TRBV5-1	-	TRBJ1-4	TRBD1	TGCGCCAGCAGCCTCCATGGACAGGATCAGAATGAAAAACTGTTTTTT	CASSLHGQDQNEKLFF
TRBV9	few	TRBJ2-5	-	TGTGCCAGCAGCGTAGGAGTCGGATATGGAGGGGAGACCCAGTACTTC	CASSVGVGYGGETQYF
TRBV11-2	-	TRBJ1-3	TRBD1	TGTGCCAGCAGCTTCCGGACAGGGGCTGGAAACACCATATATTTT	CASSFRTGAGNTIYF
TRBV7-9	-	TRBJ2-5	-	TGTGCCAGCAGCTTAGGCGGTCCCCAGTACTTC	CASSLGGPQYF
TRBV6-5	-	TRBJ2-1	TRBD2	TGTGCCACGACCTATAGCGGGAGGACTGAGCAGTTCTTC	CATTYSGRTEQFF
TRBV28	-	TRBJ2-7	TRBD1	TGTGCCAGCAGTCCCGGGACAGGAAGCCTCGAGCAGTACTTC	CASSPGTGSLEQYF
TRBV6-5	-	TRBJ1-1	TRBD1	TGTGCCAGCAGTTACCAGGGGGTAGCTTTCTTT	CASSYQGVAFF
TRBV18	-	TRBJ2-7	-	TGTGCCACCGTGGGGGACGGGTACGAGCAGTACTTC	CATVGDGYEQYF
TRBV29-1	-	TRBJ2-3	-	TGCAGCGCCGTAGGCGGGAGCACAGATACGCAGTATTTT	CSAVGGSTDTQYF